This T cell receptor beta chain originates from a study of blood T cell repertoires in COVID-19. The assay was immunoSEQ multiplex PCR, and TCRdb's table has in-frame clones only and misses some. The sample has 160,000 or so clones, around 80% seen once. The CDR3 covers 13 residues. CDR1 MDHEN and CDR2 SYDVKM come from the germline V gene. The ends were cut back, 1 base at V and 7 bases at J, with 10 bases in the middle. V usage is TRBV28 and J usage is TRBJ1-1, with no clear D. Sample: peripheral blood. The receptor was derived from a woman of 80 years or more with acute or convalescent COVID-19. The CDR3 nucleotides are TGTGCCAGCAGTTTATCTGGGTCGGGTGAAGCTTTCTTT. Residues: CASSLSGSGEAFF.